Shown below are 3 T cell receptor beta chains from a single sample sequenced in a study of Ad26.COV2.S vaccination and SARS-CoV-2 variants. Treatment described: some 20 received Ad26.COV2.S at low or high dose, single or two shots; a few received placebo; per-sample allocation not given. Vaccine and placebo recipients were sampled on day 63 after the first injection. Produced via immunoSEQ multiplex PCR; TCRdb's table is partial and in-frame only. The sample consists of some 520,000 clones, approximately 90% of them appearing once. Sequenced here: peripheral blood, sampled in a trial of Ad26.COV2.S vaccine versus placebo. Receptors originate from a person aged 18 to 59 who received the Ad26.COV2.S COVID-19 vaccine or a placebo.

CDR3 nucleotides: TGTGCCAGCAGCTTGGCCGGACTAGCGGTTAGCACAGATACGCAGTATTTT. Amino acids: CASSLAGLAVSTDTQYF. The chain combines TRBV5-4 with TRBJ2-3; 10 bases line up with TRBD2. Looked up from germline, CDR1 is SGHNT and CDR2 is YYREEE (reference sequence). The ends lost 0 bases at V and 0 bases at J; junction bases unmatched: 4. CDR3 length: 17 amino acids.

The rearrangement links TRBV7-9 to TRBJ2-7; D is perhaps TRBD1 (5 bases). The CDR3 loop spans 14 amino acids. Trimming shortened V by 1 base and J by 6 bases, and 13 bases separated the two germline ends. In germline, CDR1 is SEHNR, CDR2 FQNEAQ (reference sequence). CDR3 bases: TGTGCCAGCAGCTTAGGGCCCAGGGTTACCGAGCAGTACTTC. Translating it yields CASSLGPRVTEQYF.

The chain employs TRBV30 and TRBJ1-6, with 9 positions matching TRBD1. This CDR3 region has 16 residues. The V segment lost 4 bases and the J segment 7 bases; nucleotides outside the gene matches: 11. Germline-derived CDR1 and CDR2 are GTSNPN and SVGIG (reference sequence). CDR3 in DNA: TGTGCCTGGACACAGGGGGCGCTACTTTTCAATTCACCCCTCCACTTT. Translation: CAWTQGALLFNSPLHF.